The text below deals with one TCR beta chain. A second PCR of about 6 to 12 cycles used a sample-barcoded 5' primer and a J-beta primer mix. Via MiXCR, TCRdb re-called the 5' RACE reads, giving one row per CDR3 protein. Of some 940,000 distinct CDR3 sequences detected, 25% to 30% appear once; the ten largest clones hold 10%. This sample stems from a study of blood T cells in healthy people across ages. Another study also made use of these data, one on T cells of mothers and their children. Per that study: Each child gave approximately 2.8 million TCR beta CDR3 reads (each mother, over 9.5 million).

This receptor was obtained from a woman in her thirties or forties in good health. What was sequenced was blood.

The CDR3 region has the DNA TGTGCCAGCAGCCCCCGCCTAGCGCCTTACAATGAGCAGTACTTC. It yields the protein CASSPRLAPYNEQYF. The chain links TRBV27 to TRBJ2-5; TRBD2 might be the D (6 bases). Germline V gene sequence: CDR1 MNHEY, CDR2 SMNVEV (reference sequence). Trimming cost V 6 bases and J 11 bases, with 25 bases left between them. The CDR3 runs to 15 residues.